The 13 T cell receptor beta chains presented below share a single source sample, sequenced in a study of blood T cell repertoires in COVID-19. Measured with immunoSEQ multiplex PCR; TCRdb has only the in-frame clones, and not every one. Of nearly 60,000 clones listed, approximately 87% are singletons. The sample comprised peripheral blood. These receptors originate from a middle-aged man with active COVID-19.

This sequence joins TRBV19 and TRBJ2-1; possible D gene TRBD2, 5 bases. The CDR3 is 13 amino acids. Trimming took 3 bases from V and 5 from J, leaving 8 bases between them. Germline CDR1 LNHDA, CDR2 SQIVND (reference sequence). The CDR3 DNA is TGTGCCAGTAGTATTTTCGGGAACAATGAGCAGTTCTTC. This encodes CASSIFGNNEQFF.

The chain employs TRBV14 and TRBJ2-5; TRBD2 is a possible D gene (5 bases). Trimming shortened V by 5 bases and J by 1 base, and 17 bases separated the two germline ends. CDR3 length: 16 amino acids. CDR1 is SGHDN and CDR2 is FVKESK in the germline V gene. This CDR3 reads CASSSRWGVFQETQYF. DNA of the CDR3: TGTGCCAGCAGCTCACGGTGGGGAGTCTTCCAAGAGACCCAGTACTTC.

The chain joins TRBV15 to TRBJ1-1; no definite D call. The germline V gene has CDR1 LNHNV and CDR2 YYDKDF (reference sequence). There are 16 residues in the CDR3. Trimming left V 1 base short and J 3 bases short, with 15 bases between. The CDR3 reads CATSRGEGGWDTEAFF. In DNA, the CDR3 is TGTGCCACCAGCAGAGGTGAGGGCGGGTGGGACACTGAAGCTTTCTTT.

The CDR3 sequence is CASSFSRIAGADTQYF. In DNA, the CDR3 is TGTGCCAGCAGTTTCTCGAGAATAGCGGGAGCAGATACGCAGTATTTT. The rearrangement links TRBV6-5 to TRBJ2-3; 9 nucleotides line up with TRBD2. CDR1 and CDR2 (germline): MNHEY, SVGAGI. The CDR3 has 16 amino acids. With V trimmed by 4 bases and J by 4 bases, 9 bases remained unmatched.

The rearrangement links TRBV7-2 to TRBJ1-2, with D possibly matching TRBD1 (5 bases). Germline V gene data show CDR1 as SGHTA and CDR2 as FQGNSA. The CDR3 is made up of 16 amino acids. The V end lost 4 bases, the J end lost 5 bases, and 20 bases lay between the germline ends. CDR3 sequence reads: CASSSSRGGGGYGYTF. The DNA of the CDR3 is TGTGCCAGCAGCTCCTCACGGGGCGGTGGGGGGTATGGCTACACCTTC. Drawing the rest from reference TRBV7-2 and TRBJ1-2, the complete variable domain is GAGVSQSPSNKVTEKGKDVELRCDPISGHTALYWYRQSLGQGLEFLIYFQGNSAPDKSGLPSDRFSAERTGGSVSTLTIQRTQQEDSAVYLCASSSSRGGGGYGYTFGSGTRLTVV.

V is TRBV7-2 and J is TRBJ2-7, with D uncertain. Germline V lookup: CDR1 SGHTA, CDR2 FQGNSA. The CDR3 is made up of 14 amino acids. Trimming left V 1 base short and J 2 bases short, with 9 bases between. The CDR3 reads CASSLGLSTYEQYF. DNA for the CDR3: TGTGCCAGCAGCTTAGGCCTAAGTACCTACGAGCAGTACTTC.

V and J are TRBV5-1 and TRBJ1-3, with a weak D call TRBD1 (5 bases). The germline V gene encodes CDR1 SGHRS and CDR2 YFSETQ. The CDR3 is 16 amino acids. V was cut by 2 bases and J by 4 bases, with 16 bases left in between. The CDR3 nucleotides read TGCGCCAGCAGCTTCTCAGGGAGGCCGGCAGGAAACACCATATATTTT. This sequence encodes CASSFSGRPAGNTIYF.

The chain employs TRBV9 and TRBJ1-1; D might be TRBD1 (6 bases). In germline, CDR1 is SGDLS, CDR2 YYNGEE. The CDR3 is 15 amino acids. The V end was cut by 0 bases, the J end by 2 bases, with 11 bases between. CDR3: CASSVVAGGNTEAFF. The DNA of the CDR3 is TGTGCCAGCAGCGTAGTGGCTGGGGGCAACACTGAAGCTTTCTTT.

The chain is built from TRBV19 and TRBJ2-2, with D unresolved. The V and J ends lost 3 bases and 4 bases respectively, with 9 bases between them. The length of the CDR3 is 14 residues. From germline, CDR1 is LNHDA and CDR2 SQIVND (reference sequence). This CDR3 reads CASSISSGTGELFF. The DNA of the CDR3 is TGTGCCAGTAGTATCTCGAGTGGCACCGGGGAGCTGTTTTTT. Combining the CDR3 with reference TRBV19 and TRBJ2-2 gives the whole variable domain DGGITQSPKYLFRKEGQNVTLSCEQNLNHDAMYWYRQDPGQGLRLIYYSQIVNDFQKGDIAEGYSVSREKKESFPLTVTSAQKNPTAFYLCASSISSGTGELFFGEGSRLTVL.

This chain joins TRBV5-1 and TRBJ2-1, with 10 positions matching TRBD1. V shed 4 bases and J 1 base; nucleotides not matched to a gene: 8. The CDR3 totals 17 residues. CDR1 and CDR2 (germline): SGHRS, YFSETQ. CDR3 coding DNA: TGCGCCAGCAGCGCTCCCGGGACAGGGGTATCCTACAATGAGCAGTTCTTC. It encodes CASSAPGTGVSYNEQFF.

This chain uses TRBV6-1 with TRBJ2-7, with TRBD2 matching over 10 bases. V was pared by 3 bases and J by 0 bases, with 2 bases of the junction left unmatched. The CDR3 length is 15 residues. CDR1 is MNHNS and CDR2 is SASEGT in the germline V gene. In DNA form, the CDR3 reads TGTGCCAGCAGTGACCTAGCGGGAGACTCCTACGAGCAGTACTTC. It encodes CASSDLAGDSYEQYF.

This chain links TRBV4-2 with TRBJ2-7; a possible D gene is TRBD1 (7 bases). The V gene's germline CDR1 is LGHNA and CDR2 YNFKEQ. The CDR3 has 14 residues. V lost 0 bases and J 5 bases, leaving 11 bases between the germline ends. The CDR3: CASSQDDREDEQYF. The CDR3 nucleotides read TGTGCCAGCAGCCAAGACGACAGGGAGGACGAGCAGTACTTC.

The chain links TRBV5-8 to TRBJ1-1; tentative D call: TRBD1 (5 bases). CDR3 length: 14 residues. Trimming stripped 4 bases from V and 5 bases from J, with 15 bases between. The germline gives CDR1 SGHTS, CDR2 YDEGEE. The CDR3, as DNA: TGTGCCAGCAGCCAAGGGGTTTTGGGGACTGAAGCTTTCTTT. Translated: CASSQGVLGTEAFF.